The sequence of this T cell receptor beta chain was determined in a study of blood T cell repertoires in COVID-19. Across the whole study: COVID-19 samples, acute and convalescent, were from the United States, Italy and Spain.

The V gene lost 3 bases and the J gene lost 3 bases, with 15 bases spanning the gap. The CDR3 is made up of 15 amino acids. CDR1 and CDR2 (germline): LNHNV, YYDKDF (reference sequence). Here immunoSEQ multiplex PCR was the method, and the copy in TCRdb shows in-frame clones only, minus some. The data hold over 75,000 clones, with approximately 82% observed a single time. Sequencing used peripheral blood. The sequence derives from a woman aged 80 or older with acute or convalescent COVID-19. This chain joins TRBV15 and TRBJ2-7, with D perhaps TRBD2 (5 bases). DNA of the CDR3: TGTGCCACCAGCAGGGCCCCGGCGGGCGGCTACGAGCAGTACTTC. It is translated as CATSRAPAGGYEQYF.